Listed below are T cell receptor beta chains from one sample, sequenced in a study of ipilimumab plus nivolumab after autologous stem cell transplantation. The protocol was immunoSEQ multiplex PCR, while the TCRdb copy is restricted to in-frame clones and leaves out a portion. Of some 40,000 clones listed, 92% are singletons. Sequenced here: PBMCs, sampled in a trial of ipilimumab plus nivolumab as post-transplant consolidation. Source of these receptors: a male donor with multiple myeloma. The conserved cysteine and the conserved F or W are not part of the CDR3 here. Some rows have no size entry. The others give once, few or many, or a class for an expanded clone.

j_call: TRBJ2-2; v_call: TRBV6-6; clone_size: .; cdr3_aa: ASSYSGSTGELF
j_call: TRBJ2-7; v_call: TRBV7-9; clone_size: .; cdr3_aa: ASSPQGGYEQY
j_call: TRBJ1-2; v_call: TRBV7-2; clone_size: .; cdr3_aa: ASSLGASALGSGYT
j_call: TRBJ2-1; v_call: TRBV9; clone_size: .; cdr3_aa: ASSVGFGAGGLVNEQF
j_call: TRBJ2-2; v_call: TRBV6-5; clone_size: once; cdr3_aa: ASRNSGRRTGELF
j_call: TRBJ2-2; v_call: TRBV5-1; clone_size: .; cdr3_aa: ASSSDRGQVTGELF
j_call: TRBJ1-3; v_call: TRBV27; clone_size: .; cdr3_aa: ASSLTEGNTIY
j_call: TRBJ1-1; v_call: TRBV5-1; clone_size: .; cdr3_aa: ASSLQAESTEAF
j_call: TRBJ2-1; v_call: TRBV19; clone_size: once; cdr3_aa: ASKISGGAHNEQF
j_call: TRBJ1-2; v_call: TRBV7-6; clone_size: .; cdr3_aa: ASRPGSNYGYT
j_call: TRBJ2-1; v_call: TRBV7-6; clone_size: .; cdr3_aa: ASSLRQGAYEQF
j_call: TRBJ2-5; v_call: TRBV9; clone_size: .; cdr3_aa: ASSVVAGAQETQY
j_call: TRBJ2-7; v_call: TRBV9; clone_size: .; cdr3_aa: ASSVVGEGGEQY
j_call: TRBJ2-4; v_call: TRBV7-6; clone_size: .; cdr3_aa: ASSFSAGGPGLTKNIQY
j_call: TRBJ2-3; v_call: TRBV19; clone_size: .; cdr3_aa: ASRDRGGTDTQY
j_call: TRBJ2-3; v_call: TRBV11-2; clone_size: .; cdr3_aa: ASSLGPGTDTQY
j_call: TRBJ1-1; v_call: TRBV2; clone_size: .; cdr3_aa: ASKQELNTEAF
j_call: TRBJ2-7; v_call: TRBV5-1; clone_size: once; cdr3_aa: ASSLSSSYEQY
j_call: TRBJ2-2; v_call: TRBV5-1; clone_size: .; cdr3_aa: ASSLAPASNTGELF
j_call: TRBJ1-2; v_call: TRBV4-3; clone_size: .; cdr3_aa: ASSQELRVWGYT
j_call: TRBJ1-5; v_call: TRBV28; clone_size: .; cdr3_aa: ASSLPYPQPQH
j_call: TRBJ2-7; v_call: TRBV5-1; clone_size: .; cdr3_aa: ASSFTGYEQY
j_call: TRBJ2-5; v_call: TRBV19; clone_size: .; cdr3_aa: ASRDRGQETQY
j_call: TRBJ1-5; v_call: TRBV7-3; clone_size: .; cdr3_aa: ASSAGPNQPQH
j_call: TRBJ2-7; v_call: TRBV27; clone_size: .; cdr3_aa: ASSPREGYEQY
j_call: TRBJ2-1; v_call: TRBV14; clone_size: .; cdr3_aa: ATDTEREASQQF
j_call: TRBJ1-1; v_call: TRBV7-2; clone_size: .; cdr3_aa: ASSSLVAGYAGTEAF
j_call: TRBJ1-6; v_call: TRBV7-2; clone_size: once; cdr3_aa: ASSLREGSPLH
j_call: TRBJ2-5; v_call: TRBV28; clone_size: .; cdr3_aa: ATSRLETQETQY
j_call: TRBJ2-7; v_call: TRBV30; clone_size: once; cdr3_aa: AWSGHTSGSSYEQY
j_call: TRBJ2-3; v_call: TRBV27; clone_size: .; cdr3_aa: ASSLGTSGGPPH
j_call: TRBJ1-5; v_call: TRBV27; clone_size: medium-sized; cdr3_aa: ASRSAGQGIVGNQPQH
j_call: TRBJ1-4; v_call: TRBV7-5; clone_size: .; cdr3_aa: ALTAGLHGANEKLF
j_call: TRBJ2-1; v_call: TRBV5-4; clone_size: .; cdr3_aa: ASSLAGQTPYYNEQF